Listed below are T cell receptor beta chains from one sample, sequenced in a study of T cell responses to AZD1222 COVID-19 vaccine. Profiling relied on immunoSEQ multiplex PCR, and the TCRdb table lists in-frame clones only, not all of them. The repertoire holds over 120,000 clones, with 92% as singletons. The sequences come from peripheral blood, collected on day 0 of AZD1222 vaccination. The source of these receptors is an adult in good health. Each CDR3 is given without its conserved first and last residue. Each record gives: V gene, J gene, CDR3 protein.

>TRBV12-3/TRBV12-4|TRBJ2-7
ASSLDRRYEQY
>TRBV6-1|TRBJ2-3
ASSEIGRTSTDTQY
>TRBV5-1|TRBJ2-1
ASSLGTGYNEQF
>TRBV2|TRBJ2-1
ASSSGPSADEQF
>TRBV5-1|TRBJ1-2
ASSPRQGSDGYT
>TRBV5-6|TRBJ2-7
ASSLTGTGALEQY
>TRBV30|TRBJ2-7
AGTVLGEQY
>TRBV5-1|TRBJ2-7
ATGRTSGSYEQY
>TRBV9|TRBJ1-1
ASSPPGQGLATEAF
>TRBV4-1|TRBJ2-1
ASSQVGREVNEQF
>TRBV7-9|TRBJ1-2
ASSGQGGGYT
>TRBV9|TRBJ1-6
ASSVIGEGSPLH
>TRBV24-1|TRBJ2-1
ATSQPGAYEQF
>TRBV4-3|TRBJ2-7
ASSQAASGAYEQY
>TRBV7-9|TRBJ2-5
ASSFTSGGAVETQY
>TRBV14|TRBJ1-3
ASSPARVRGNTIY
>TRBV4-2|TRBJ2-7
ASSHAPGTYEQY
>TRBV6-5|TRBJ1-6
ASSWGTRNSPLH
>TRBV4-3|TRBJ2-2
ASSSIQGWWLF
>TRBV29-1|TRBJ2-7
SVNLGSYEQY
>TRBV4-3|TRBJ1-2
ASSLTGGAGYGYT
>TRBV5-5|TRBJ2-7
ASSMQMLGLDEQY
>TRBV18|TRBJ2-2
ASSRDSSGELF
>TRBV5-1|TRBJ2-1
ASSLAVGLNNEQF
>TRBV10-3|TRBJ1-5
AISESRGDQPQH